The clone carrying this TCR beta chain has a count of ten or more. The antigen is undetermined. This CDR3 comprises 13 residues. V gave up 6 bases and J gave up 6 bases, with 15 bases separating them. Germline values: CDR1 SGHDT, CDR2 YYEEEE. 2 million unsorted PBMCs were stored in RNAlater at -80 °C before RNA extraction. TCRdb re-called the 5' RACE reads through MiXCR, storing one row per CDR3 protein. The table has around 70,000 distinct CDR3 sequences, roughly 5% seen once. This sample was taken from a study of neurological immune-mediated disorders. Study observations and caveats: The multiple sclerosis repertoire cluster was not associated with any clinical or MRI feature. Sharing of CDR3 amino acid sequences among expanded clones across subjects was absent, suggesting private repertoires in all groups. The level of TCR clonal expansion was highest in patients with HTLV-1-associated myelopathy and lowest in multiple sclerosis, where it fell below the level seen in healthy controls.

The J gene is TRBJ2-5, the V gene TRBV5-6, with D unclear. The sequencing sample was made of PBMCs. The receptor was derived from a woman in her 30s with multiple sclerosis. The CDR3: CASTLPREKTQYF. CDR3 DNA sequence: TGTGCCAGCACCCTCCCTAGGGAAAAGACCCAGTACTTC.